The clone carrying this T cell receptor beta chain turned up a few times. No antigen is known for it. The same CDR3 is also encoded by other DNA sequences in this sample. This sample is drawn from a study of cytotoxic CD8 clonotypes in ibrutinib-treated CLL. Across the whole study: The patients, some 12 relapsed/refractory and roughly 15 treatment-naive, included 17 who were IGHV unmutated. Mean per-sample yields comprised roughly 280,000 productive templates and 75,000 to 95,000 productive rearrangements.

Depth targeted 1 in 200,000 to 1 in 1 million T cells, averaging 10x coverage per clonotype. TCRdb keeps only in-frame clones here, not all; method: immunoSEQ multiplex PCR. The sample contains about 21,000 clones, 81% of which appear only once. Broader study findings: Higher clonality was seen at ibrutinib response and a return toward baseline at progression.

Trimming took 4 bases from V and 7 from J; bases not matched to a gene: 7. This CDR3 contains 14 residues. Germline V gene sequence: CDR1 SGHNT, CDR2 YYREEE (reference sequence). The sequenced sample was PBMCs, obtained before ibrutinib treatment. The V call is TRBV5-4, the J call TRBJ2-3; 9 positions agree with TRBD1. The TCR comes from a human donor with chronic lymphocytic leukemia. The CDR3 is CASSPGQGRHTQYF. The DNA of the CDR3 is TGTGCCAGCAGCCCAGGACAGGGGAGGCATACGCAGTATTTT.